The 11 T cell receptor beta chains given below trace back to one sample, sequenced in a study of STAT5B mutations in CD4+ large granular lymphocyte leukemia (dated by TCRdb to between 2021 and 2024). Library preparation was by the immunoSEQ multiplex PCR assay. The table was pulled from immuneACCESS by TCRdb, which kept in-frame rearrangements only. Such tables lose some clones; where checked, under half of the loss comes from unresolved V genes, and the rest has no known cause. Counted in this sample were approximately 20,000 clones; over 80% of them appeared once. Of the sample, roughly 9% is held by the ten largest clones. Specimen: CD4+ T cells from blood buffy coats. The receptors derive from a human donor in good health.

The rearrangement links TRBV7-9 to TRBJ1-6; D gene ambiguous. Germline values: CDR1 SEHNR, CDR2 FQNEAQ (reference sequence). This CDR3 comprises 13 residues. Deletions cut 0 bases from V and 6 bases from J, with 3 bases between. CDR3 nucleotides: TGTGCCAGCAGCTTAGCCCGTAATTCACCCCTCCACTTT. Its translation: CASSLARNSPLHF.

CDR3 DNA: TGCGCCAGCAGCCAAATCGTACGCCAGGGGGTCACCGGGGAGCTGTTTTTT. Protein product: CASSQIVRQGVTGELFF. This chain uses TRBV4-3 with TRBJ2-2; 7 nucleotides match TRBD1. V was clipped by 2 bases and J by 4 bases; unmatched bases: 10. This CDR3 comprises 17 residues. Germline lookup yields CDR1 LGHNA and CDR2 YSLEER.

The genes are TRBV6-6 and TRBJ2-2; TRBD2 agrees at 8 bases. J lost 7 bases, V lost 7 bases, and 5 bases had no gene match. Germline V gene data show CDR1 as MNHNY and CDR2 as SVGAGI (reference sequence). This CDR3 comprises 13 residues. CDR3 nucleotides: TGTGCCAGCACCCTTCGGGGGGGCGGGGAGCTGTTTTTT. It yields the protein CASTLRGGGELFF.

This clone was counted only a few times. CDR3: CASSPVAGGGGTQYF. The CDR3, as DNA: TGTGCCAGTAGTCCCGTAGCGGGAGGGGGAGGTACGCAGTATTTT. The gene calls are TRBV19 and TRBJ2-3, with 11 bases identical to TRBD2. J gave up 8 bases and V 5 bases, and 9 bases lay outside the gene matches. The germline CDR1 and CDR2 sequences are LNHDA and SQIVND (reference sequence). The CDR3 runs to 15 residues. Complete variable domain (other parts from reference TRBV19 and TRBJ2-3): DGGITQSPKYLFRKEGQNVTLSCEQNLNHDAMYWYRQDPGQGLRLIYYSQIVNDFQKGDIAEGYSVSREKKESFPLTVTSAQKNPTAFYLCASSPVAGGGGTQYFGPGTRLTVL.

The rearrangement links TRBV28 to TRBJ1-5; 10 positions agree with TRBD1. CDR1 MDHEN and CDR2 SYDVKM come from the germline V gene. The CDR3 has 15 amino acids. Germline trimming cut 7 bases from V and 7 bases from J; bases unmatched to any gene: 10. CDR3 amino acids: CASTLGDRGSQPQHF. DNA of the CDR3: TGTGCCAGCACCCTGGGGGACAGGGGTTCGCAGCCCCAGCATTTT.

The V gene is TRBV5-1, the J gene TRBJ2-5, with D tentatively TRBD1 (6 bases). The CDR3 contains 15 residues. Deletions cut 3 bases from V and 5 bases from J, with 17 bases between. Germline assignment: CDR1 SGHRS and CDR2 YFSETQ. The CDR3 here is CASSSGTLSVETQYF. CDR3 sequence (DNA): TGCGCCAGCAGCTCAGGGACACTTAGCGTGGAGACCCAGTACTTC.

Only one count was recorded for this clone. The CDR3 bases are TGTGCCAGCAGTGAACAGGGGGTTCAGCCCCAGCATTTT. Encoded protein: CASSEQGVQPQHF. The rearrangement uses TRBV6-1 and TRBJ1-5; the match to TRBD1 covers 7 bases. The J segment lost 6 bases and the V segment lost 2 bases, leaving 1 base of the junction unmatched. Per germline, CDR1 MNHNS and CDR2 SASEGT. CDR3 size: 13 residues.

The V and J genes are TRBV6-5 and TRBJ1-6; D is uncertain. The CDR3 has 15 amino acids. Trimming took 2 bases from V and 3 from J, leaving 8 bases between them. Germline loops: CDR1 MNHEY, CDR2 SVGAGI. This CDR3 reads CASSYVQYYNSPLHF. CDR3 sequence (DNA): TGTGCCAGCAGTTACGTGCAATACTATAATTCACCCCTCCACTTT.

The gene calls are TRBV28 and TRBJ2-7, with a possible D match to TRBD1 (6 bases). From germline, CDR1 is MDHEN and CDR2 SYDVKM. V was pared by 6 bases and J by 5 bases, with 14 bases between. This CDR3 comprises 13 residues. CDR3 in DNA: TGTGCCAGCAGCCTAACAGGGAGCGACGAGCAGTACTTC. Encoded protein: CASSLTGSDEQYF.

CDR3 sequence: CASSLGTGETQYF. CDR3 bases: TGTGCCAGCAGCTTAGGGACAGGGGAGACCCAGTACTTC. The chain has TRBV7-6 and TRBJ2-5; 8 nucleotides agree with TRBD1. The germline gives CDR1 SGHVS, CDR2 FNYEAQ. Trimming at V came to 1 base and at J to 5 bases, leaving 0 bases not matched to a gene. CDR3 size: 13 residues.

The chain links TRBV18 to TRBJ2-5; 11 bases are shared with TRBD2. V shed 1 base, J shed 2 bases, and the junction held 9 bases outside the gene matches. Germline V gene lookup returns CDR1 KGHSH and CDR2 LQKENI. The CDR3 covers 18 residues. The CDR3 sequence is CASSPQVSLAGEQETQYF. DNA of the CDR3: TGTGCCAGCTCACCACAGGTTTCACTAGCGGGAGAGCAAGAGACCCAGTACTTC.